Following are 10 T cell receptor beta chains from one sample sequenced in a study of cytomegalovirus exposure and HLA in healthy donors. The assay was immunoSEQ multiplex PCR, and TCRdb's table has in-frame clones only and misses some. The sample shows hundreds of thousands of clones, roughly 84% of them seen only once. Sequencing was carried out using PBMCs. These receptors all come from a woman aged 25-40 years in good health and CMV-seropositive.

The table lists this clone with a count of one. The chain links TRBV19 to TRBJ2-7; no clear D. V dropped 6 bases and J dropped 2 bases, with 17 bases sitting between them. The CDR3 sequence is 15 residues long. Germline V gives CDR1 LNHDA, CDR2 SQIVND (reference sequence). As DNA, the CDR3 is TGTGCCAGTAGGGATGCATCTAACAGCCCCTACGAGCAGTACTTC. Translated, it gives CASRDASNSPYEQYF.

V and J are TRBV30 and TRBJ2-3; D might be TRBD1 (5 bases). Looked up from germline, CDR1 is GTSNPN and CDR2 is SVGIG (reference sequence). The CDR3 loop spans 12 amino acids. The germline V and J ends were trimmed by 7 bases and 5 bases, with 13 bases remaining between them. The CDR3 nucleotides read TGTGCCTCAAGGCAGGGTGGAGATACGCAGTATTTT. It yields the protein CASRQGGDTQYF.

The V gene is TRBV19, the J gene TRBJ1-2; D remains ambiguous. With 9 bases removed from V and 5 bases from J, the gap between germline ends came to 7 bases. CDR1 and CDR2 from the germline V gene are LNHDA and SQIVND (reference sequence). The CDR3 is 10 residues long. This CDR3 reads CASGLYGYTF. The CDR3 bases are TGTGCCAGCGGCCTTTATGGCTACACCTTC.

V is TRBV6-4 and J is TRBJ2-1; 12 nucleotides align to TRBD2. The CDR3 spans 15 residues. With 6 bases clipped from V and 8 bases from J, the junction kept 8 bases outside the gene matches. From germline, CDR1 is MRHNA and CDR2 SNTAGT. CDR3: CASSETSGSSDEQFF. The CDR3 DNA reads TGTGCCAGCAGCGAGACTAGCGGGAGTAGCGATGAGCAGTTCTTC.

The chain couples TRBV4-1 to TRBJ1-2; unclear D gene. V gave up 0 bases and J gave up 8 bases, with 13 bases separating them. CDR3 length equals 14 residues. CDR1 and CDR2 (germline): MGHRA, YSYEKL. The CDR3 DNA follows: TGCGCCAGCAGCCAAGACACAACACGAGGGGGCTACACCTTC. This gives the protein CASSQDTTRGGYTF.

The chain is built from TRBV6-1 and TRBJ2-7; TRBD1 might be the D (6 bases). Trimming left V 0 bases short and J 9 bases short, with 12 bases between. Looked up from germline, CDR1 is MNHNS and CDR2 is SASEGT. The CDR3 has 13 residues. As DNA, the CDR3 is TGTGCCAGCAGTGAAGCTTCCGTCAGGGGGCAGTACTTC. Protein product: CASSEASVRGQYF.

The J gene is TRBJ1-2, the V gene TRBV10-3; D not resolved. V dropped 4 bases and J dropped 0 bases, with 15 bases sitting between them. Looked up from germline, CDR1 is ENHRY and CDR2 is SYGVKD. CDR3 length equals 16 residues. CDR3 DNA sequence: TGTGCCATCAGTGGGTGGATTGTTGGTACTAACTATGGCTACACCTTC. Its protein is CAISGWIVGTNYGYTF.

The chain employs TRBV9 and TRBJ2-5; a weak D match, TRBD2 (6 bases). Deletions cut 3 bases from V and 6 bases from J, with 27 bases between. CDR1 is SGDLS, CDR2 YYNGEE, per germline. This CDR3 has 18 amino acids. The CDR3 sequence: CASSGQGSTGGGTQTQYF. The CDR3, as DNA: TGTGCCAGCAGCGGACAAGGGTCCACAGGTGGTGGGACTCAGACCCAGTACTTC.

The sample holds a few counts of this clone. The rearrangement uses TRBV18 and TRBJ1-2; 7 nucleotides agree with TRBD1. The trim removed 3 bases at V and 7 bases at J, leaving 11 bases unmatched. Looked up from germline, CDR1 is KGHSH and CDR2 is LQKENI. The CDR3 runs 15 residues. The CDR3 DNA sequence: TGTGCCAGCTCACCTGGATTGACAGGGTTCAGTGGCTACACCTTC. It translates to CASSPGLTGFSGYTF.

The V and J genes are TRBV27 and TRBJ1-1; 7 bases map to TRBD1. Germline V gives CDR1 MNHEY, CDR2 SMNVEV (reference sequence). V lost 6 bases, J lost 1 base, and 2 bases stayed unmatched. CDR3 length: 13 residues. CDR3 protein: CASRDRWNTEAFF. In DNA, the CDR3 is TGTGCCAGCAGGGACAGGTGGAACACTGAAGCTTTCTTT.